This TCR beta chain was observed in a study of blood T cell repertoires in COVID-19. Looking at the study overall: Italy, Spain and the United States were the sources of the convalescent and acute COVID-19 samples. PBMCs, B-cell-depleted T cells, or T cells provided the cDNA or gDNA that made up the material.

Per the authors' pipeline: Amplification with reference gene primers provided the estimates of nucleated cell counts. The protocol was immunoSEQ multiplex PCR, while the TCRdb copy is restricted to in-frame clones and leaves out a portion. V, J and clone size were drawn from that table, and D and trimming were deduced from the DNA. The table has about 140,000 clones, roughly 88% seen once; the top ten hold about 28%. Trimming at V came to 3 bases and at J to 10 bases, leaving 9 bases not matched to a gene. Germline V lookup: CDR1 KGHSH, CDR2 LQKENI. The CDR3 length is 15 residues. The rearrangement uses TRBV18 and TRBJ1-4; 9 nucleotides align to TRBD1. Sample: peripheral blood. The receptor was isolated from a human donor in a cohort sampled during active COVID-19. This CDR3 reads CASSPPGQGKGKLFF. CDR3 coding DNA: TGTGCCAGCTCACCTCCGGGACAGGGAAAAGGAAAACTGTTTTTT. Combining the CDR3 with reference TRBV18 and TRBJ1-4 gives the whole variable domain NAGVMQNPRHLVRRRGQEARLRCSPMKGHSHVYWYRQLPEEGLKFMVYLQKENIIDESGMPKERFSAEFPKEGPSILRIQQVVRGDSAAYFCASSPPGQGKGKLFFGSGTQLSVL.